The 27 T cell receptor beta chains listed next were all sequenced from one sample in a study of blood T cell repertoires in COVID-19. Only in-frame clones appear in the TCRdb table, and some are missing; sequencing was by immunoSEQ multiplex PCR. This table has 220,000 or so clones, more than 85% appearing once. Source material: peripheral blood. All receptors come from a man between 60 and 75 years old with COVID-19, enrolled during active disease.

V is TRBV5-1 and J is TRBJ2-7; 10 bases map to TRBD1. Germline CDR1 SGHRS, CDR2 YFSETQ. This CDR3 contains 14 residues. The ends lost 4 bases at V and 2 bases at J; junction bases unmatched: 3. The CDR3 coding sequence is TGCGCCAGCAGCCCCGGGACAGGGGCCTACGAGCAGTACTTC. Its protein product is CASSPGTGAYEQYF.

This chain links TRBV7-9 with TRBJ2-1; a possible D gene is TRBD1 (6 bases). Trimming removed 7 bases at V and 1 base at J, with 11 bases between. This CDR3 has 14 amino acids. Looked up from germline, CDR1 is SEHNR and CDR2 is FQNEAQ (reference sequence). CDR3 sequence reads: CASKIQGSYNEQFF. The CDR3, as DNA: TGTGCCAGCAAGATACAGGGTTCCTACAATGAGCAGTTCTTC.

The rearrangement uses TRBV9 and TRBJ1-2; 9 positions match TRBD1. The CDR3 contains 14 residues. With 4 bases clipped from V and 4 bases from J, the junction kept 5 bases outside the gene matches. Germline V gene lookup returns CDR1 SGDLS and CDR2 YYNGEE. CDR3 region: CASSPGTGPYGYTF. In DNA, the CDR3 is TGTGCCAGCAGCCCCGGGACAGGGCCCTATGGCTACACCTTC.

J is TRBJ2-1 and V is TRBV12-3 or TRBV12-4, with 8 bases identical to TRBD2. The CDR3 loop spans 13 amino acids. The V segment lost 8 bases and the J segment 6 bases; nucleotides outside the gene matches: 6. The CDR3 DNA reads as TGTGCCAGCGCGGTCGGGGGGGTCAATGAGCAGTTCTTC. Amino acid sequence: CASAVGGVNEQFF.

The V gene is TRBV11-1, the J gene TRBJ1-1, with 7 bases fitting TRBD1. Unmatched junction bases numbered 9, after V lost 1 base and J lost 4 bases. This CDR3 has 16 amino acids. From germline, CDR1 is SGHAT and CDR2 FQDESV (reference sequence). The CDR3 here is CASSLEGQGGRTEAFF. The DNA of the CDR3 is TGTGCCAGCAGCTTAGAGGGCCAGGGGGGTCGCACTGAAGCTTTCTTT.

The rearrangement links TRBV11-2 to TRBJ2-1; maybe TRBD2 (6 bases). This CDR3 has 15 residues. Germline V lookup: CDR1 SGHAT, CDR2 FQNNGV. V dropped 3 bases and J dropped 0 bases, with 9 bases sitting between them. The DNA for the CDR3 is TGTGCCAGCAGCTTTAGCGGTAGCTCCTACAATGAGCAGTTCTTC. Protein: CASSFSGSSYNEQFF.

CDR3 region: CASSSRDTGSGYTF. For the CDR3, the DNA is TGCGCCAGCAGCTCCCGGGACACCGGTAGTGGCTACACCTTC. This chain links TRBV5-1 with TRBJ1-2; tentatively, D is TRBD1 (6 bases). The CDR3 covers 14 residues. Germline V gene sequence: CDR1 SGHRS, CDR2 YFSETQ. V lost 3 bases, J lost 7 bases, and 16 bases lay in between.

The sample holds one count of this clone. The rearrangement uses TRBV2 and TRBJ2-7, with 11 positions matching TRBD1. Germline V gene data show CDR1 as SNHLY and CDR2 as FYNNEI. J gave up 3 bases and V 4 bases, and 5 bases lay outside the gene matches. The CDR3 extends over 15 amino acids. Written as DNA, the CDR3 is TGTGCCAGCAGTGTAGGGGACAGGGGGGGCTACGAGCAGTACTTC. Translating gives CASSVGDRGGYEQYF.

The chain uses TRBV3-1 (or the pseudogene TRBV3-2) and TRBJ1-6, with TRBD1 as a possible D gene (5 bases). The germline V gene has CDR1 LGHDT and CDR2 YNNKEL (reference sequence). The CDR3 totals 14 residues. V lost 3 bases to trimming and J lost 10 bases, with 13 bases between them. CDR3 loop: CASSQLAGGSPLHF. Here the CDR3 DNA reads TGTGCCAGCAGCCAGCTGGCCGGGGGATCACCCCTCCACTTT.

This chain joins TRBV7-3 and TRBJ2-3; tentative D call: TRBD2 (5 bases). CDR1 and CDR2 from the germline V gene are SGHTA and FQGTGA. CDR3 length: 16 amino acids. Trimming removed 0 bases at V and 8 bases at J, with 18 bases between. CDR3 DNA sequence: TGTGCCAGCAGCTTAACGAGACGGGGTACTAGTGCTACGCAGTATTTT. Protein sequence: CASSLTRRGTSATQYF.

The chain links TRBV19 to TRBJ1-5, with D possibly TRBD1 on 6 matching bases. The CDR3 runs 14 residues. Trimming took off 6 bases at V and 3 bases at J, with 12 bases between the two ends. Per germline, CDR1 LNHDA and CDR2 SQIVND (reference sequence). The CDR3 DNA is TGTGCCAGTAGGCCCACAGGGTTCAATCAGCCCCAGCATTTT. Translation gives CASRPTGFNQPQHF.

The rearrangement links TRBV11-2 to TRBJ1-5; D is undetermined. Germline V gene lookup returns CDR1 SGHAT and CDR2 FQNNGV. The V end was cut by 0 bases, the J end by 4 bases, with 10 bases between. The CDR3 consists of 15 residues. The CDR3 reads CASSLDPGGNQPQHF. The CDR3 DNA reads as TGTGCCAGCAGCTTAGATCCTGGAGGGAATCAGCCCCAGCATTTT.

The chain couples TRBV28 to TRBJ1-2, with no clear D. Trimming cost V 8 bases and J 4 bases, with 20 bases left between them. Germline V gene lookup returns CDR1 MDHEN and CDR2 SYDVKM. CDR3 length equals 15 residues. The CDR3 is CASRDSVNRGYGYTF. Here the CDR3 DNA reads TGTGCCAGCCGCGACTCGGTGAATCGGGGCTATGGCTACACCTTC.

The chain uses TRBV6-1 and TRBJ2-7; 7 bases fit TRBD1. V shed 3 bases, J shed 4 bases, and the junction held 9 bases outside the gene matches. The CDR3 length is 15 residues. Germline assignment: CDR1 MNHNS and CDR2 SASEGT. CDR3 bases: TGTGCCAGCAGTGATTGGGACAGCTCTCTGTACGAGCAGTACTTC. Residues: CASSDWDSSLYEQYF.

Of note for this clone: The identical CDR3 is also encoded by other nucleotide sequences in the sample. This chain connects TRBV15 to TRBJ1-2; a weak D match, TRBD1 (5 bases). The CDR3 is made up of 14 amino acids. Germline values: CDR1 LNHNV, CDR2 YYDKDF (reference sequence). V gave up 0 bases and J gave up 2 bases, with 7 bases separating them. CDR3 sequence: CATSRDRGNYGYTF. DNA for the CDR3: TGTGCCACCAGCAGAGATAGGGGAAACTATGGCTACACCTTC. Variable domain in full (rest from reference TRBV15 and TRBJ1-2): DAMVIQNPRYQVTQFGKPVTLSCSQTLNHNVMYWYQQKSSQAPKLLFHYYDKDFNNEADTPDNFQSRRPNTSFCFLDIRSPGLGDTAMYLCATSRDRGNYGYTFGSGTRLTVV.

The rearrangement joins TRBV28 to TRBJ1-2; possible D gene TRBD1, 6 bases. In germline, CDR1 is MDHEN, CDR2 SYDVKM. CDR3 length: 13 residues. The V gene lost 1 base and the J gene lost 7 bases, with 10 bases spanning the gap. The CDR3 loop is CASSLYRVPGYTF. CDR3 coding DNA: TGTGCCAGCAGTTTATACAGGGTCCCTGGCTACACCTTC.

This clone was detected a few times. This chain connects TRBV10-2 to TRBJ2-6, with 11 bases fitting TRBD1. CDR3 length equals 16 residues. Germline loops: CDR1 WSHSY, CDR2 SAAADI. The V segment lost 6 bases and the J segment 12 bases; nucleotides outside the gene matches: 13. CDR3 in DNA: TGCGCCAGCAGGAACGGACAGGGGGCGCTTCACCCCGTCCTGACTTTC. Amino acids: CASRNGQGALHPVLTF.

The chain employs TRBV5-1 and TRBJ1-3, with TRBD1 identical over 9 bases. The CDR3 is 17 amino acids. The V gene end was trimmed by 4 bases and the J gene end by 0 bases; junction bases not matched to a gene: 8. Germline loops: CDR1 SGHRS, CDR2 YFSETQ. The CDR3 sequence: CASSPRGQGYSGNTIYF. The CDR3 DNA follows: TGCGCCAGCAGCCCGCGGGGACAGGGATACTCTGGAAACACCATATATTTT. Looking up the rest from reference TRBV5-1 and TRBJ1-3 gives the full variable domain: KAGVTQTPRYLIKTRGQQVTLSCSPISGHRSVSWYQQTPGQGLQFLFEYFSETQRNKGNFPGRFSGRQFSNSRSEMNVSTLELGDSALYLCASSPRGQGYSGNTIYFGEGSWLTVV.

J is TRBJ1-3 and V is TRBV5-5; D remains unclear. This CDR3 comprises 14 residues. The germline V and J ends were trimmed by 3 bases and 0 bases, with 7 bases remaining between them. The germline CDR1 and CDR2 sequences are SGHKS and YYEKEE (reference sequence). CDR3 region: CASSSRISGNTIYF. In DNA, the CDR3 is TGTGCCAGCAGCTCTCGTATCTCTGGAAACACCATATATTTT. The full variable domain, its missing parts supplied by reference TRBV5-5 and TRBJ1-3, is DAGVTQSPTHLIKTRGQQVTLRCSPISGHKSVSWYQQVLGQGPQFIFQYYEKEERGRGNFPDRFSARQFPNYSSELNVNALLLGDSALYLCASSSRISGNTIYFGEGSWLTVV.

This chain links TRBV5-5 with TRBJ1-6; possibly TRBD1 for D (6 bases). Trimming cost V 4 bases and J 5 bases, with 13 bases left between them. Germline V gene data show CDR1 as SGHKS and CDR2 as YYEKEE (reference sequence). CDR3 size: 15 residues. The CDR3: CASSPLQGNNSPLHF. The CDR3 nucleotides are TGTGCCAGCAGCCCCTTACAGGGAAATAATTCACCCCTCCACTTT. Full variable domain (remainder filled in from reference TRBV5-5 and TRBJ1-6): DAGVTQSPTHLIKTRGQQVTLRCSPISGHKSVSWYQQVLGQGPQFIFQYYEKEERGRGNFPDRFSARQFPNYSSELNVNALLLGDSALYLCASSPLQGNNSPLHFGNGTRLTVT.

The V call is TRBV7-9, the J call TRBJ2-2; D might be TRBD1 (6 bases). Trimming left V 1 base short and J 3 bases short, with 12 bases between. The CDR3 spans 16 residues. Germline assignment: CDR1 SEHNR and CDR2 FQNEAQ (reference sequence). CDR3 coding DNA: TGTGCCAGCAGCTTAGTGGGGCCAGGGGACACCGGGGAGCTGTTTTTT. Translated: CASSLVGPGDTGELFF.

The table lists this clone with a count of one. V gene TRBV3-1 (or the pseudogene TRBV3-2) combines with J gene TRBJ2-7, with a possible D match to TRBD2 (6 bases). Germline V gene data show CDR1 as LGHDT and CDR2 as YNNKEL (reference sequence). The CDR3 is made up of 13 amino acids. With 5 bases removed from V and 6 bases from J, the gap between germline ends came to 14 bases. The CDR3 sequence is CASSGDPGSEQYF. CDR3 coding DNA: TGTGCCAGCAGCGGAGATCCCGGGAGCGAGCAGTACTTC.

This chain joins TRBV28 and TRBJ1-2; no reliable D call. Between the trimmed V and J ends, which lost 11 bases and 5 bases, there was a span of 12 bases. Per germline, CDR1 MDHEN and CDR2 SYDVKM. This CDR3 is 11 amino acids long. The CDR3 nucleotides read TGTGCCGCGGAGGGAGTTTATGGCTACACCTTC. Translated, it gives CAAEGVYGYTF.

The J gene is TRBJ1-4, the V gene TRBV30; D might be TRBD1 (6 bases). Germline CDR1 is GTSNPN and CDR2 is SVGIG (reference sequence). This CDR3 is built from 14 residues. The CDR3 region has the DNA TGTGTCCTGACACAGGACAGTGGATGGGAAAAACTGTTTTTT. Translated: CVLTQDSGWEKLFF. Drawing the rest from reference TRBV30 and TRBJ1-4, the complete variable domain is SQTIHQWPATLVQPVGSPLSLECTVEGTSNPNLYWYRQAAGRGLQLLFYSVGIGQISSEVPQNLSASRPQDRQFILSSKKLLLSDSGFYLCVLTQDSGWEKLFFGSGTQLSVL.

This clone was counted a few times. The chain joins TRBV19 to TRBJ2-2, with 11 positions matching TRBD2. The CDR3 consists of 15 residues. Germline lookup yields CDR1 LNHDA and CDR2 SQIVND (reference sequence). V was pared by 6 bases and J by 8 bases, with 8 bases of the junction left unmatched. For the CDR3, the DNA is TGTGCCAGTAGCACACTAGCGGGAGTTTCGGGGGAGCTGTTTTTT. Amino acid sequence: CASSTLAGVSGELFF.

The V call is TRBV3-1 (or the pseudogene TRBV3-2), the J call TRBJ1-1; the match to TRBD1 covers 7 bases. The trim removed 6 bases at V and 5 bases at J, leaving 6 bases unmatched. The germline gives CDR1 LGHDT, CDR2 YNNKEL (reference sequence). CDR3 length equals 13 residues. DNA for the CDR3: TGTGCCAGCAGTCGTATACAGGGGACTGAAGCTTTCTTT. Protein: CASSRIQGTEAFF.

CDR3 sequence: CASSPLTSPKGYTF. DNA for the CDR3: TGTGCCAGCAGCCCGCTGACTAGCCCTAAGGGCTACACCTTC. J is TRBJ1-2 and V is TRBV27; D not certain. This CDR3 region has 14 residues. Per the germline V gene, CDR1 is MNHEY and CDR2 is SMNVEV (reference sequence). The V end lost 6 bases, the J end lost 8 bases, and 19 bases lay between the germline ends.